This TCR beta chain was found in a study of post-analysis software for immune sequencing data. Background on the study: Relapsing-remitting, secondary progressive and progressive-relapsing multiple sclerosis courses were included.

V dropped 2 bases and J dropped 0 bases, with 13 bases sitting between them. The CDR3 consists of 16 residues. CDR1 is KGHSH, CDR2 LQKENI, per germline. Study-level findings and limits: In patients, TRBV5-6, TRBV5-1 and TRBV20-1 belonged to roughly 5 TRBV segments found more frequently than in controls. Normalized Chao1 diversity was significantly lower in multiple sclerosis patients than in controls.

cDNA libraries of TCR beta carried unique molecular identifiers. Each CDR3 protein gets one entry after TCRdb re-called the PCR reads with MiXCR. The table shows fewer than 850,000 distinct CDR3 sequences, with 25% to 30% occurring only once. Details on this clonotype: What it recognizes is unknown.

The rearrangement links TRBV18 to TRBJ2-5; either TRBD1 or TRBD2 may supply D (5 bases each). Input material: blood. The receptor's source is a girl aged 5-17 years with multiple sclerosis. The CDR3 DNA follows: TGTGCCAGCTCACCAACCGCAGGGACGAACCAAGAGACCCAGTACTTC. The encoded protein is CASSPTAGTNQETQYF. Combining the CDR3 with reference TRBV18 and TRBJ2-5 gives the whole variable domain NAGVMQNPRHLVRRRGQEARLRCSPMKGHSHVYWYRQLPEEGLKFMVYLQKENIIDESGMPKERFSAEFPKEGPSILRIQQVVRGDSAAYFCASSPTAGTNQETQYFGPGTRLLVL.